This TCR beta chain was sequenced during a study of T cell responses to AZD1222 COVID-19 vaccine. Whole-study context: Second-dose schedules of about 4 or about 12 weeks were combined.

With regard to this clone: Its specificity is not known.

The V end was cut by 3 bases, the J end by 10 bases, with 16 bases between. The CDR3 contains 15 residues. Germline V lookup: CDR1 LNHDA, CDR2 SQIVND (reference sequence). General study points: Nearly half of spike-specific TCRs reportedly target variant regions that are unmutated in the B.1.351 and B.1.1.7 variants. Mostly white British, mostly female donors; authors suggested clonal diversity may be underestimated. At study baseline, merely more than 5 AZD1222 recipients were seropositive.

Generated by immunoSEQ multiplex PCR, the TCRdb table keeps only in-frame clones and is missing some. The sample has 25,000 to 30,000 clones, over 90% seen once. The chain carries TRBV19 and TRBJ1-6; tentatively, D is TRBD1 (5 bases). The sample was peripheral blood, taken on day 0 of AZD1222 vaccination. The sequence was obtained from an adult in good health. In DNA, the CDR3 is TGTGCCAGTAGTATTGGTAGGGGAGGCGGCTCACCCCTCCACTTT. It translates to CASSIGRGGGSPLHF. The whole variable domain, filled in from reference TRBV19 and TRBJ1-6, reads DGGITQSPKYLFRKEGQNVTLSCEQNLNHDAMYWYRQDPGQGLRLIYYSQIVNDFQKGDIAEGYSVSREKKESFPLTVTSAQKNPTAFYLCASSIGRGGGSPLHFGNGTRLTVT.